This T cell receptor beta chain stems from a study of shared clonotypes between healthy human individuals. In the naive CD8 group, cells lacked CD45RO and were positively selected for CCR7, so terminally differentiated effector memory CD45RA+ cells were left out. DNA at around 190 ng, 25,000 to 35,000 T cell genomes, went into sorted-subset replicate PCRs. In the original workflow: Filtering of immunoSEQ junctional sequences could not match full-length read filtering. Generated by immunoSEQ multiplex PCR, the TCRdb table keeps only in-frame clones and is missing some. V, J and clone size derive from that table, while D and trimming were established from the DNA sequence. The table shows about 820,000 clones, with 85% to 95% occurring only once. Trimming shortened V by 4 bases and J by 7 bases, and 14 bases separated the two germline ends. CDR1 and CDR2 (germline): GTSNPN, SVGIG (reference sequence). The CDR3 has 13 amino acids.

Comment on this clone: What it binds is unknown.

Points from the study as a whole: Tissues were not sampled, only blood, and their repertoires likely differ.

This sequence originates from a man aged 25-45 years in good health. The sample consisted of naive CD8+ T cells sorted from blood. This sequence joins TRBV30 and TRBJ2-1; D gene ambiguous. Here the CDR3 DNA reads TGTGCCTGGACCGCGACCGGTGGGAATGAGCAGTTCTTC. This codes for CAWTATGGNEQFF.